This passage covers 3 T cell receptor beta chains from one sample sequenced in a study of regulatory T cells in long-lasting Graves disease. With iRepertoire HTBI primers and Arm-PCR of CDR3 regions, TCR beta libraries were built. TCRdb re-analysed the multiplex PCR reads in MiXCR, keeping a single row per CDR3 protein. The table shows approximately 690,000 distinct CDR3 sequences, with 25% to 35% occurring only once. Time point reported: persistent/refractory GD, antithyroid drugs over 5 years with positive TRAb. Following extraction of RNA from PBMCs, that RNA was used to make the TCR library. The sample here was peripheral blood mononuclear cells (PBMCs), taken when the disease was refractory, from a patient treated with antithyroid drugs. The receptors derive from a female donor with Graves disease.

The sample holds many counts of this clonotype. The CDR3 region has the DNA TGCGCCAGCAGCCCGCCAGCCGGGACAGGACCTTTCGCGGATGGCTACACCTTC. As protein: CASSPPAGTGPFADGYTF. The gene calls are TRBV5-1 and TRBJ1-2, with TRBD1 matching over 8 bases. The V and J ends lost 4 bases and 6 bases, in that order; junction bases with no gene match: 20. CDR1 and CDR2 (germline): SGHRS, YFSETQ. The CDR3 sequence is 18 residues long.

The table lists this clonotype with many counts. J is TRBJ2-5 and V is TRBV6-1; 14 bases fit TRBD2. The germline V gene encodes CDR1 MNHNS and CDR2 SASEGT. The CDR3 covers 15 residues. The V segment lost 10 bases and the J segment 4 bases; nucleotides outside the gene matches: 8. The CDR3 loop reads CATRLAGGRGETQYF. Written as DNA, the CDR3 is TGTGCCACCAGACTAGCGGGAGGGCGGGGAGAGACCCAGTACTTC.

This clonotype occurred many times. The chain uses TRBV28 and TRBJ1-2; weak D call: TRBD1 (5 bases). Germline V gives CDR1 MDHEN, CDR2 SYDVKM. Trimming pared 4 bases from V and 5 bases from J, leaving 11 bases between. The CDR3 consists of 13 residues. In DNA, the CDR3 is TGTGCCAGCAGTTCCTCCACAGGATATGGCTACACCTTC. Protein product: CASSSSTGYGYTF.